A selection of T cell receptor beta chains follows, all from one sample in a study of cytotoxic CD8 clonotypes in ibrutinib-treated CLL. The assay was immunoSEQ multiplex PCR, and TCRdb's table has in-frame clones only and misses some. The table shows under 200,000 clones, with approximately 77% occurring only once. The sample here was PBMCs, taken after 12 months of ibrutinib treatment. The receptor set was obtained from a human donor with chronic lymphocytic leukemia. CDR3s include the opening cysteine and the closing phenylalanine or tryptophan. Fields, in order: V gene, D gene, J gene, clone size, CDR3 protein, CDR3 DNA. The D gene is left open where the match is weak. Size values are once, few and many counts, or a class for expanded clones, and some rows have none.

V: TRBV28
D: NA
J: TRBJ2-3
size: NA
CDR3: CASRGRRPDTQYF
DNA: TGTGCCAGTAGGGGCCGACGACCAGATACGCAGTATTTT

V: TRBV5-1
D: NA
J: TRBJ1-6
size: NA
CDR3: CASSFSLASSGQTSSVHSPLHF
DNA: TGCGCCAGCAGCTTTTCCCTCGCCAGTTCAGGACAGACCTCGTCAGTCCATTCACCCCTCCACTTT

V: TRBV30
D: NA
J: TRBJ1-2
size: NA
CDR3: CAWSEPTGWGATGYTF
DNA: TGTGCCTGGAGTGAGCCGACAGGCTGGGGCGCTACCGGCTACACCTTC

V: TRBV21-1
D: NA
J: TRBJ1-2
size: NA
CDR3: CASSGKRQSRNYGYTF
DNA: TGTGCCAGCAGCGGAAAAAGACAGTCGCGAAACTATGGCTACACCTTC

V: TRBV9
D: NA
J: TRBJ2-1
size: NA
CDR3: CASSVTGGAGYEQFF
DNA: TGTGCCAGCAGCGTAACAGGCGGGGCAGGGTATGAGCAGTTCTTC

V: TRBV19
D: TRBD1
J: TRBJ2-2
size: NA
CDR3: CASTVTGTATGELFF
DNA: TGTGCCAGTACCGTCACCGGGACAGCGACCGGGGAGCTGTTTTTT

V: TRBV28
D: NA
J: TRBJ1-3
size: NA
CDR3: CASSVPVVVSGNTIYF
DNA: TGTGCCAGCAGCGTACCGGTAGTTGTCTCTGGAAACACCATATATTTT

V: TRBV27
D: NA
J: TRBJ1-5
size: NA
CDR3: CATGTGNSNQPQHF
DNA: TGTGCCACCGGAACAGGGAATAGCAATCAGCCCCAGCATTTT

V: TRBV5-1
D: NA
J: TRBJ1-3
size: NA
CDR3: CASSLGGRDPGNTIYF
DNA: TGCGCCAGCAGCTTGGGGGGCAGGGACCCTGGAAACACCATATATTTT

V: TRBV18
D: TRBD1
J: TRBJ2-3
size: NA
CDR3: CASSSQQGISDTQYF
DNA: TGTGCCAGCTCAAGCCAACAGGGGATCTCAGATACGCAGTATTTT

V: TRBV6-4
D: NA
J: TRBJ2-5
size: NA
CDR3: CASSDGTRPQETQYF
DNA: TGTGCCAGCAGTGACGGGACCCGCCCCCAAGAGACCCAGTACTTC

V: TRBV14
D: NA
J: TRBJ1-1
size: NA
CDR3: CASSLGRMNTEAFF
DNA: TGTGCCAGCAGCCTGGGACGGATGAACACTGAAGCTTTCTTT

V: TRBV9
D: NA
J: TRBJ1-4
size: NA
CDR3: CASSGRGEKLFF
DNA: TGTGCCAGCAGCGGTAGAGGTGAAAAACTGTTTTTT

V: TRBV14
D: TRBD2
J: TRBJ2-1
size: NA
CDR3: CASSQPPGGGLMTYNEQFF
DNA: TGTGCCAGCAGCCAACCCCCCGGGGGGGGGCTTATGACCTACAATGAGCAGTTCTTC

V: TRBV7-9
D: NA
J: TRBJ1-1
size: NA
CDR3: CASSLVAGRAFF
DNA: TGTGCCAGCAGCTTAGTTGCAGGGCGAGCTTTCTTT

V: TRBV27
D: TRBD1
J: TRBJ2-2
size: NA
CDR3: CASSRRQGTGELFF
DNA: TGTGCCAGCAGTAGGCGACAGGGCACCGGGGAGCTGTTTTTT

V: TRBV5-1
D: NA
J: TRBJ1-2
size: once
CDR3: CASSLAILTEKPSNYGYTF
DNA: TGCGCCAGCAGCTTGGCAATATTGACAGAAAAACCTTCTAACTATGGCTACACCTTC